Presented here are 25 T cell receptor beta chains from one specimen sequenced in a study of T-cell memory formation after mild COVID-19. TCRdb processed the 5' RACE reads anew with MiXCR; each CDR3 protein has one entry. The data hold about 110,000 distinct CDR3 sequences, with about a fifth observed a single time. Specimen: PBMCs or a T cell subset sorted from them (not recorded which). Receptors were obtained from a man between 18 and 29 years old who had mild COVID-19 (a few samples of this study predate the infection). Cell type and time point are not known.

This clonotype showed up just a few times. The chain combines TRBV2 with TRBJ2-5; TRBD2 matches 10 bases. The CDR3 is 14 residues long. V shed 5 bases and J 6 bases; nucleotides not matched to a gene: 6. Germline CDR1 and CDR2: SNHLY and FYNNEI. CDR3 protein: CASSIPGLAQTQYF. CDR3 in DNA: TGTGCCAGCAGTATCCCGGGACTAGCGCAGACCCAGTACTTC.

V usage is TRBV27 and J usage is TRBJ2-1; 11 bases match TRBD2. This CDR3 region has 13 residues. The V gene end was trimmed by 6 bases and the J gene end by 9 bases; junction bases not matched to a gene: 4. Germline CDR1 and CDR2: MNHEY and SMNVEV (reference sequence). The DNA for the CDR3 is TGTGCCAGCAGATGGACTAGCGGGCGTGAGCAGTTCTTC. This codes for CASRWTSGREQFF.

This clonotype was observed a handful of times. The V and J genes are TRBV27 and TRBJ2-7; perhaps TRBD2 as D (5 bases). The CDR3 covers 14 residues. Trimming took 6 bases from V and 2 from J, leaving 14 bases between them. Germline V gene sequence: CDR1 MNHEY, CDR2 SMNVEV (reference sequence). The DNA for the CDR3 is TGTGCCAGCAGCGTCGGAGGACGGGCCTACGAGCAGTACTTC. Translated, it gives CASSVGGRAYEQYF.

The V gene is TRBV5-5, the J gene TRBJ2-7, with D unclear. The CDR3 extends over 15 amino acids. Trimming removed 3 bases at V and 2 bases at J, with 15 bases between. CDR1 SGHKS and CDR2 YYEKEE come from the germline V gene (reference sequence). The CDR3 spells CASSSAPGQPYEQYV. CDR3 bases: TGTGCCAGCAGCTCGGCCCCGGGCCAACCCTACGAGCAGTACGTC.

The chain recombines TRBV4-1 with TRBJ2-5; 8 bases match TRBD1. The CDR3 is 16 residues long. V trimming: 0 bases; J trimming: 5 bases; junction bases outside the gene matches: 8. The germline gives CDR1 MGHRA, CDR2 YSYEKL. CDR3: CASSQEVRGLGETQYF. As DNA, the CDR3 is TGCGCCAGCAGCCAAGAAGTCAGGGGGCTTGGGGAGACCCAGTACTTC.

The sample holds a few counts of this clonotype. The chain has TRBV12-3 or TRBV12-4 and TRBJ2-3; possibly TRBD1 or TRBD2 for D (6 bases each). CDR3 length: 15 residues. The V end was cut by 2 bases, the J end by 5 bases, with 14 bases between. The CDR3 reads CASSLSGGRGDTQYF. The CDR3 DNA sequence: TGTGCCAGCAGTTTAAGTGGGGGGCGAGGAGATACGCAGTATTTT.

The chain has TRBV19 and TRBJ1-2, with a possible D match to TRBD1 (5 bases). The CDR3 is 13 amino acids. CDR1 is LNHDA, CDR2 SQIVND, per germline (reference sequence). With 4 bases removed from V and 8 bases from J, the gap between germline ends came to 14 bases. The DNA for the CDR3 is TGTGCCAGTAGTAACGCCGGGACCCGGGGCTACACCTTC. Translating it yields CASSNAGTRGYTF.

This sequence joins TRBV7-6 and TRBJ1-1; D gene uncertain. V gave up 2 bases and J gave up 10 bases, with 14 bases separating them. The CDR3 runs to 13 residues. CDR1 is SGHVS, CDR2 FNYEAQ, per germline. CDR3 sequence (DNA): TGTGCCAGCAGCTTAAGTGACCCCAGTGGAGCTTTCTTT. Encoded protein: CASSLSDPSGAFF.

The CDR3 loop reads CASSFGGGANVLTF. DNA for the CDR3: TGTGCCAGCAGCTTCGGAGGAGGGGCCAACGTCCTGACTTTC. The chain links TRBV5-4 to TRBJ2-6; D might be TRBD2 (5 bases). The ends were cut back, 2 bases at V and 4 bases at J, with 7 bases in the middle. This CDR3 spans 14 amino acids. Germline V CDR1 and CDR2: SGHNT, YYREEE (reference sequence).

This clonotype has only a few counts. The chain joins TRBV10-3 to TRBJ2-1; maybe TRBD2 (6 bases). Trimming took off 5 bases at V and 0 bases at J, with 8 bases between the two ends. The length of the CDR3 is 14 residues. From germline, CDR1 is ENHRY and CDR2 SYGVKD. The CDR3 here is CAISWEDSYNEQFF. The CDR3 DNA reads TGTGCCATCAGTTGGGAGGACTCCTACAATGAGCAGTTCTTC.

V usage is TRBV7-9 and J usage is TRBJ1-3; TRBD1 might be the D (6 bases). This CDR3 is 16 amino acids long. CDR1 is SEHNR and CDR2 is FQNEAQ in the germline V gene (reference sequence). With 5 bases removed from V and 3 bases from J, the gap between germline ends came to 17 bases. In DNA form, the CDR3 reads TGTGCCAGCAGCCAGGGGTGGCCAGGGAGTGGAAACACCATATATTTT. Protein: CASSQGWPGSGNTIYF.

The chain carries TRBV6-6 and TRBJ2-1; 9 nucleotides match TRBD2. The CDR3 sequence is 17 residues long. Germline CDR1 MNHNY, CDR2 SVGAGI (reference sequence). V trimming: 6 bases; J trimming: 7 bases; junction bases outside the gene matches: 16. The CDR3 region is CASRAFRRGGDINEQFF. CDR3 DNA: TGTGCCAGCAGGGCCTTCAGGCGGGGGGGTGATATAAATGAGCAGTTCTTC.

In its sample, this clonotype was seen a few times. The junction departs from germline at one end; a sequencing error may be responsible. The chain employs TRBV7-9 and TRBJ2-5; tentative D call: TRBD1 (5 bases). CDR3 length: 11 amino acids. Germline CDR1 SEHNR, CDR2 FQNEAQ (reference sequence). The CDR3 spells CASTLTGSSHF. Written as DNA, the CDR3 is TGTGCCAGCACCCTAACAGGTTCCAGCCACTTC.

The chain recombines TRBV7-9 with TRBJ2-7, with D possibly matching TRBD1 (5 bases). The length of the CDR3 is 14 residues. Looked up from germline, CDR1 is SEHNR and CDR2 is FQNEAQ (reference sequence). V lost 5 bases and J lost 6, with 17 bases in between. CDR3 nucleotide sequence: TGTGCCAGCAGCCCTGATGGGGCCAGGCTCGAGCAGTACTTC. Protein sequence: CASSPDGARLEQYF. The full variable domain, with the rest looked up from reference TRBV7-9 and TRBJ2-7, is DTGVSQNPRHKITKRGQNVTFRCDPISEHNRLYWYRQTLGQGPEFLTYFQNEAQLEKSRLLSDRFSAERPKGSFSTLEIQRTEQGDSAMYLCASSPDGARLEQYFGPGTRLTVT.

This clonotype was counted only a few times. This sequence joins TRBV4-1 and TRBJ1-2, with a possible D match to TRBD1 (6 bases). CDR1 is MGHRA, CDR2 YSYEKL, per germline. The CDR3 is 14 residues long. The V and J ends lost 1 base and 4 bases respectively, with 10 bases between them. This CDR3 reads CASSQGQVAYGYTF. Here the CDR3 DNA reads TGCGCCAGCAGCCAAGGACAGGTCGCCTATGGCTACACCTTC.

This clonotype was recorded at least ten times. The CDR3 sequence is CASISGTGIGELFF. In DNA form, the CDR3 reads TGTGCCAGCATCTCCGGGACAGGGATCGGGGAGCTGTTTTTT. The chain uses TRBV6-2 or TRBV6-3 and TRBJ2-2; 9 bases are a match to TRBD1. The CDR3 spans 14 residues. V dropped 7 bases and J dropped 7; count of bases not matched to a gene: 7. The V gene's germline CDR1 is MNHEY and CDR2 SVGEGT.

A few counts support this clonotype. The chain joins TRBV7-9 to TRBJ1-2; no clear D gene. Looked up from germline, CDR1 is SEHNR and CDR2 is FQNEAQ (reference sequence). V was clipped by 3 bases and J by 0 bases, with 17 bases between them. This CDR3 region has 17 residues. CDR3 residues: CASSLFGDPQANYGYTF. CDR3 DNA sequence: TGTGCCAGCAGCTTGTTCGGAGATCCACAAGCTAACTATGGCTACACCTTC.

This clonotype was seen only a few times. The J gene is TRBJ2-1, the V gene TRBV9, with 9 positions matching TRBD1. CDR1 SGDLS and CDR2 YYNGEE come from the germline V gene. Trimming cost V 3 bases and J 9 bases; bases outside gene matches: 10. This CDR3 has 15 amino acids. The CDR3 coding sequence is TGTGCCAGCAGCGACGCCGGGACAGGGAGGAGTGAGCAGTTCTTC. Protein product: CASSDAGTGRSEQFF.

This clonotype was seen at least ten times. The chain carries TRBV19 and TRBJ2-1; D might be TRBD2 (6 bases). Germline CDR1 is LNHDA and CDR2 is SQIVND (reference sequence). Trimming stripped 3 bases from V and 6 bases from J, with 9 bases between. The CDR3 loop spans 13 amino acids. CDR3 residues: CASSIGTANEQFF. The CDR3 DNA sequence: TGTGCCAGTAGTATCGGGACTGCCAATGAGCAGTTCTTC.

This clonotype has only a few counts. The rearrangement uses TRBV7-9 and TRBJ2-4, with 7 bases matching TRBD2. From germline, CDR1 is SEHNR and CDR2 FQNEAQ (reference sequence). The CDR3 totals 16 residues. Trimming cost V 5 bases and J 0 bases; bases outside gene matches: 7. The CDR3 protein is CASSTNAGVAKNIQYF. CDR3 bases: TGTGCCAGCAGCACGAACGCGGGGGTAGCCAAAAACATTCAGTACTTC.

The J gene is TRBJ2-2, the V gene TRBV12-3 or TRBV12-4, with 7 bases aligning to TRBD2. The length of the CDR3 is 17 residues. J gave up 4 bases and V 5 bases, and 13 bases lay outside the gene matches. The CDR3 DNA follows: TGTGCCAGCAGTCTCAATCATGGGGGGGGACCCACCGGGGAGCTGTTTTTT. As protein: CASSLNHGGGPTGELFF.

This chain uses TRBV6-6 with TRBJ1-2; TRBD1 might be the D (5 bases). Germline values: CDR1 MNHNY, CDR2 SVGAGI (reference sequence). V dropped 5 bases and J dropped 0 bases, with 19 bases sitting between them. The CDR3 runs to 17 residues. The CDR3 bases are TGTGCCAGCAGTCGAACAAAGTTCGGGGGACCTAACTATGGCTACACCTTC. This encodes CASSRTKFGGPNYGYTF.

This chain uses TRBV4-2 with TRBJ1-1; D gene uncertain. Trimming removed 0 bases from V and 8 bases from J, with 4 bases in between. The germline V gene has CDR1 LGHNA and CDR2 YNFKEQ. CDR3 size: 11 residues. The DNA of the CDR3 is TGTGCCAGCAGCCAAGACGGGGAAGCTTTCTTT. This encodes CASSQDGEAFF.

This clonotype was seen only a few times. This rearrangement joins TRBV12-3 or TRBV12-4 to TRBJ2-1, with D unresolved. The CDR3 runs to 11 residues. Deletions cut 8 bases from V and 8 bases from J, with 10 bases between. The CDR3 DNA is TGTGCCAGCCGAGTTTGGGATGAGCAGTTCTTC. Protein sequence: CASRVWDEQFF.

V and J are TRBV6-5 and TRBJ1-1; D gene uncertain. CDR3 size: 12 residues. Trimming took 6 bases from V and 4 from J, leaving 9 bases between them. The germline V gene encodes CDR1 MNHEY and CDR2 SVGAGI. The CDR3 is CASRRGITEAFF. CDR3 DNA sequence: TGTGCCAGCAGACGAGGGATCACTGAAGCTTTCTTT.